Listed here is a single T cell receptor beta chain. Its target is unknown. The data originate from a study of T cells in Graves' hyperthyroidism and ophthalmopathy. The germline CDR1 and CDR2 sequences are SQVTM and ANQGSEA. CDR3 length: 13 amino acids. Losses at the gene ends were 7 bases for V and 2 bases for J; bases not matched to a gene: 7. RNA transcripts were the template for amplifying TCR beta CDR3 regions. TCR CDR3 underwent first-round RT-PCR with the HTBI primer set. TCRdb ran MiXCR on the multiplex PCR reads and lists one entry per CDR3 protein. The sample comprises about 410,000 distinct CDR3 sequences, 14% of which are singletons, and 15% to 20% rests with the top ten. Study-wide results and limits: A model of 13 V-J pairs discriminated ophthalmopathy from stable hyperthyroidism.

Patients affected by ophthalmopathy presented a Clinical Activity Score of at least 3, a NOSPECS grade of at least 4, and disease duration below 3 months. The sequencing sample was made of blood. The receptor's source is a woman aged 25 to 45 with Graves' ophthalmopathy. The chain has TRBV29-1 and TRBJ2-7; 8 positions agree with TRBD1. CDR3 nucleotides: TGCAGCGCCCTGGGGACAGGCACCTACGAGCAGTACTTC. This encodes CSALGTGTYEQYF.